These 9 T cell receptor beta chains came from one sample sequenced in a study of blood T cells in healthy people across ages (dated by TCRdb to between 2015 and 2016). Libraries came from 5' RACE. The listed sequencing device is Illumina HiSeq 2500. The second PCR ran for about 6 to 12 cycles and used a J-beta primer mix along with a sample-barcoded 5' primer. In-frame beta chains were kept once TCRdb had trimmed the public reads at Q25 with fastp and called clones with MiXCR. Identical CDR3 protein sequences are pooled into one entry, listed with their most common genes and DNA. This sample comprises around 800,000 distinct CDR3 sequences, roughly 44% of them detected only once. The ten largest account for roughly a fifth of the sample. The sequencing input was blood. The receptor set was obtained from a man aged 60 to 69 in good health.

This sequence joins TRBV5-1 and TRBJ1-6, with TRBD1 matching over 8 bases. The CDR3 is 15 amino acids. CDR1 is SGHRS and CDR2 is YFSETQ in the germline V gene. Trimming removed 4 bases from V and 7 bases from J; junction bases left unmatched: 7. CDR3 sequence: CASSRAGGNNSPLHF. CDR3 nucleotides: TGCGCCAGCAGCCGGGCAGGGGGCAACAATTCACCCCTCCACTTT.

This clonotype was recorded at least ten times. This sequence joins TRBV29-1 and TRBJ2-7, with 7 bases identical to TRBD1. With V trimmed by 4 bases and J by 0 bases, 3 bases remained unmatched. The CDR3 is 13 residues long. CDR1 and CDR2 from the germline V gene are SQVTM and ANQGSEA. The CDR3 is CSVGTGDSYEQYF. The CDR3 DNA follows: TGCAGCGTTGGGACAGGAGACTCCTACGAGCAGTACTTC.

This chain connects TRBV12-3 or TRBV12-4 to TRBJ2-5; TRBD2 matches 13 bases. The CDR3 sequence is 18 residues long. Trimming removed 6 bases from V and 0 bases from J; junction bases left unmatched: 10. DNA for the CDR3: TGTGCCAGCAGCATACTAGCGGGGGGGACCGGGTACCAAGAGACCCAGTACTTC. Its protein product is CASSILAGGTGYQETQYF.

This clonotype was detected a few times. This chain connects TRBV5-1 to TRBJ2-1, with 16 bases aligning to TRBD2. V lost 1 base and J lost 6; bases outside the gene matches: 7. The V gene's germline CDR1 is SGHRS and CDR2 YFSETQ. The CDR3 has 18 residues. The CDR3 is CASSLPGLAGGLGNEQFF. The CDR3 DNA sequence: TGCGCCAGCAGCTTGCCGGGACTAGCGGGGGGGCTAGGCAATGAGCAGTTCTTC.

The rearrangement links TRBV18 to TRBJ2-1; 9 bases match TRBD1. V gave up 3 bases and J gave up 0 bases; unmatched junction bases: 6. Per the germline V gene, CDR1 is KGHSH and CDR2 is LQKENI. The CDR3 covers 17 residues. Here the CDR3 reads CASSPIQGASSYNEQFF. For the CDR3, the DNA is TGTGCCAGCTCACCTATACAGGGGGCAAGCTCCTACAATGAGCAGTTCTTC.

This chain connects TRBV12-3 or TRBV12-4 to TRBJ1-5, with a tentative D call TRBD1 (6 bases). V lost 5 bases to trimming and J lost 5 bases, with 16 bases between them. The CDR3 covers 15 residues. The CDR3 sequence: CASSQPGQGHQPQHF. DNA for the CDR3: TGTGCCAGCAGTCAGCCGGGACAAGGACATCAGCCCCAGCATTTT.

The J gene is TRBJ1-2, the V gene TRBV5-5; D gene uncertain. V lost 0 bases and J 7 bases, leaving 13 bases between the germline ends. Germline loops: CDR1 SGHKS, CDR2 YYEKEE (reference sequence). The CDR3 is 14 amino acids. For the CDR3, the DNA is TGTGCCAGCAGCTTGGTACCGAAAACTATTGGCTACACCTTC. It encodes CASSLVPKTIGYTF.

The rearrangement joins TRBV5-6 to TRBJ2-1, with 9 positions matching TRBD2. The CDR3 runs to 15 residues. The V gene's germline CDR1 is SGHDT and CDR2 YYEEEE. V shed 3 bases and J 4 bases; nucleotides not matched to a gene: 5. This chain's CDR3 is CASSWTSATYNEQFF. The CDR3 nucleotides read TGTGCCAGCAGCTGGACTAGCGCAACTTACAATGAGCAGTTCTTC.

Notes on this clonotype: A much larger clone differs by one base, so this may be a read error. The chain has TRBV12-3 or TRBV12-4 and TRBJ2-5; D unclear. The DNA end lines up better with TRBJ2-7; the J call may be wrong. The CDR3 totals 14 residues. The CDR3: CASNLDPRGNEQYF. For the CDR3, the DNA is TGTGCCAGCAATTTGGATCCTAGAGGTAACGAGCAGTACTTC.